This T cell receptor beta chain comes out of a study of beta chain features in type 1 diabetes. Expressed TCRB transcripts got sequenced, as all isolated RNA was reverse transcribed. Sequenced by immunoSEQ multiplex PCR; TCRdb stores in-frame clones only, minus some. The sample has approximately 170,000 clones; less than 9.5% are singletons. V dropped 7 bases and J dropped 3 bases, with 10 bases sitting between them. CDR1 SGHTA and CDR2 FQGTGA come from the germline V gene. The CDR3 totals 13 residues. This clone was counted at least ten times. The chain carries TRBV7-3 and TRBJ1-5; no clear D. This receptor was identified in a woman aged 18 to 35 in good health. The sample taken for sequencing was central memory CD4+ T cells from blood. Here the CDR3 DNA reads TGTGCCAGCACCGCGTCCCCCAATCAGCCCCAGCATTTT. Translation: CASTASPNQPQHF.